The 25 T cell receptor beta chains presented below share a single source sample, sequenced in a study of T cells in localized non-small cell lung cancer. Profiled with immunoSEQ multiplex PCR; TCRdb holds only in-frame clones, not every one. The table shows 23,000 or so clones, with roughly 86% occurring only once. The sample here was peripheral blood, taken before any cancer treatment. These receptors originate from a male donor at least 60 years old with stage II squamous cell lung carcinoma.

This chain connects TRBV18 to TRBJ1-2, with 12 nucleotides matching TRBD1. The CDR3 runs 15 residues. V shed 6 bases, J shed 7 bases, and the junction held 9 bases outside the gene matches. Per germline, CDR1 KGHSH and CDR2 LQKENI. CDR3 amino acids: CASSGQGQGATGYTF. The CDR3 region has the DNA TGTGCCAGCTCGGGACAGGGACAGGGGGCGACTGGCTACACCTTC.

The chain uses TRBV28 and TRBJ2-5; D uncertain. Trimming cost V 5 bases and J 7 bases, with 23 bases left between them. Germline CDR1 is MDHEN and CDR2 is SYDVKM. The CDR3 sequence is 16 residues long. CDR3 sequence: CASSVDETIKKGTQYF. The DNA of the CDR3 is TGTGCCAGCAGTGTTGATGAAACCATCAAGAAGGGGACCCAGTACTTC.

This chain joins TRBV6-5 and TRBJ1-1; D remains ambiguous. The CDR3 totals 12 residues. Per germline, CDR1 MNHEY and CDR2 SVGAGI. The V and J ends lost 8 bases and 1 base respectively, with 8 bases between them. The CDR3 spells CASESENTEAFF. CDR3 sequence (DNA): TGTGCCAGCGAGTCGGAGAACACTGAAGCTTTCTTT.

The gene calls are TRBV19 and TRBJ1-5, with 10 positions matching TRBD1. This CDR3 contains 16 residues. In germline, CDR1 is LNHDA, CDR2 SQIVND (reference sequence). The V and J ends lost 7 bases and 3 bases, in that order; junction bases with no gene match: 9. The CDR3 loop is CASISRQGADNQPQHF. The CDR3 region has the DNA TGTGCCAGTATTTCCCGACAGGGGGCGGACAATCAGCCCCAGCATTTT.

In its sample, this clone was seen once. The chain combines TRBV11-3 with TRBJ2-5, with D hard to call. V lost 1 base and J lost 2, with 11 bases in between. Germline values: CDR1 SGHNT, CDR2 YENEEA. The CDR3 covers 15 residues. This CDR3 reads CASSLGAGVQETQYF. DNA for the CDR3: TGTGCCAGCAGCTTAGGGGCTGGAGTACAAGAGACCCAGTACTTC.

This chain joins TRBV7-2 and TRBJ2-1, with 8 bases identical to TRBD2. V was pared by 1 base and J by 8 bases, with 13 bases of the junction left unmatched. The CDR3 is 17 residues long. Germline CDR1 SGHTA, CDR2 FQGNSA. The CDR3 sequence: CASSLVVSGTRGDEQFF. The CDR3 DNA reads TGTGCCAGCAGCTTAGTAGTTAGCGGGACCCGGGGGGATGAGCAGTTCTTC. Supplemented by reference TRBV7-2 and TRBJ2-1, the full variable domain reads GAGVSQSPSNKVTEKGKDVELRCDPISGHTALYWYRQSLGQGLEFLIYFQGNSAPDKSGLPSDRFSAERTGGSVSTLTIQRTQQEDSAVYLCASSLVVSGTRGDEQFFGPGTRLTVL.

V is TRBV28 and J is TRBJ1-1, with 9 bases identical to TRBD1. The CDR3 consists of 14 residues. CDR1 is MDHEN and CDR2 is SYDVKM in the germline V gene. V lost 7 bases, J lost 5 bases, and 8 bases stayed unmatched. CDR3 coding DNA: TGTGCCAGCACCTTACAGGGGGCGAGAACTGAAGCTTTCTTT. Amino acids: CASTLQGARTEAFF.

This clone has a handful of counts. J is TRBJ1-2 and V is TRBV2; possible D gene TRBD1, 5 bases. V lost 5 bases, J lost 2 bases, and 9 bases lay in between. CDR1 SNHLY and CDR2 FYNNEI come from the germline V gene. The CDR3 spans 13 residues. The CDR3 loop is CASSQTENYGYTF. The CDR3 DNA follows: TGTGCCAGCAGTCAGACAGAGAACTATGGCTACACCTTC. Combining the CDR3 with reference TRBV2 and TRBJ1-2 gives the whole variable domain EPEVTQTPSHQVTQMGQEVILRCVPISNHLYFYWYRQILGQKVEFLVSFYNNEISEKSEIFDDQFSVERPDGSNFTLKIRSTKLEDSAMYFCASSQTENYGYTFGSGTRLTVV.

The chain links TRBV14 to TRBJ1-6; D not certain. This CDR3 is 14 amino acids long. Germline V lookup: CDR1 SGHDN, CDR2 FVKESK. Trimming shortened V by 4 bases and J by 3 bases, and 7 bases separated the two germline ends. The DNA of the CDR3 is TGTGCCAGCAGCCTCCGGGTCTATAATTCACCCCTCCACTTT. It translates to CASSLRVYNSPLHF.

The J gene is TRBJ2-1, the V gene TRBV27, with TRBD1 identical over 12 bases. Germline CDR1 reads MNHEY; CDR2 reads SMNVEV (reference sequence). Trimming removed 2 bases from V and 6 bases from J; junction bases left unmatched: 5. The CDR3 is 16 residues long. The CDR3 sequence is CASSLPPGQGANEQFF. The CDR3 DNA reads TGTGCCAGCAGTTTACCTCCGGGACAGGGGGCCAATGAGCAGTTCTTC.

This clone was detected only once. This chain connects TRBV4-1 to TRBJ2-5; 9 bases match TRBD2. J lost 4 bases, V lost 0 bases, and 0 bases had no gene match. CDR1 MGHRA and CDR2 YSYEKL come from the germline V gene. The CDR3 extends over 14 amino acids. The CDR3: CASSQDSGRETQYF. CDR3 DNA: TGCGCCAGCAGCCAAGATAGCGGGAGAGAGACCCAGTACTTC.

V is TRBV27 and J is TRBJ2-7; D may be TRBD2 (6 bases). Per germline, CDR1 MNHEY and CDR2 SMNVEV (reference sequence). The ends were cut back, 3 bases at V and 2 bases at J, with 11 bases in the middle. The length of the CDR3 is 14 residues. The CDR3 DNA follows: TGTGCCAGCAGTTTGGTCGGAGGGCCCTACGAGCAGTACTTC. Protein product: CASSLVGGPYEQYF.

The chain recombines TRBV5-6 with TRBJ2-5; 7 bases are a match to TRBD2. The CDR3 sequence is 11 residues long. Germline-derived CDR1 and CDR2 are SGHDT and YYEEEE. With V trimmed by 7 bases and J by 4 bases, 1 base remained unmatched. As DNA, the CDR3 is TGTGCCAGCGGGGAGGGAGAGACCCAGTACTTC. Translation: CASGEGETQYF.

In this sample, this clone turned up a few times. This chain joins TRBV25-1 and TRBJ1-1, with D perhaps matching TRBD1 (5 bases). Trimming took off 2 bases at V and 4 bases at J, with 20 bases between the two ends. The CDR3 has 17 amino acids. Germline V gene sequence: CDR1 MGHDK, CDR2 SYGVNS. DNA for the CDR3: TGTGCCAGCAGTGAAAGACGGGACGCTCCCTTTGCCACTGAAGCTTTCTTT. Its protein is CASSERRDAPFATEAFF.

J is TRBJ2-3 and V is TRBV30; D is tentatively TRBD1 or TRBD2 (5 bases each). V shed 4 bases and J shed 5 bases, with 16 bases lying between them. The CDR3 consists of 14 residues. CDR1 and CDR2 from the germline V gene are GTSNPN and SVGIG (reference sequence). This CDR3 is CAWTRALGRDTQYF. In nucleotides, the CDR3 is TGTGCCTGGACCAGGGCACTAGGTCGAGATACGCAGTATTTT.

The V gene is TRBV27, the J gene TRBJ1-2; D remains unclear. V lost 0 bases to trimming and J lost 8 bases, with 7 bases between them. CDR3 length: 12 amino acids. Looked up from germline, CDR1 is MNHEY and CDR2 is SMNVEV (reference sequence). DNA of the CDR3: TGTGCCAGCAGTTTATCCGGGCGAGGCTACACCTTC. Translation gives CASSLSGRGYTF.

The CDR3 region is CASSSGAGIGADTQYF. The DNA of the CDR3 is TGTGCCAGCAGCTCAGGAGCGGGGATTGGTGCGGATACGCAGTATTTT. This chain links TRBV2 with TRBJ2-3, with TRBD2 identical over 7 bases. V lost 6 bases and J lost 6; bases outside the gene matches: 15. Germline CDR1 is SNHLY and CDR2 is FYNNEI. The CDR3 loop spans 16 amino acids.

The V gene is TRBV28, the J gene TRBJ2-7, with unresolved D. Between the trimmed V and J ends, which lost 3 bases and 7 bases, there was a span of 13 bases. The germline gives CDR1 MDHEN, CDR2 SYDVKM. The CDR3 has 13 residues. The CDR3 bases are TGTGCCAGCAGTTTGAAAAGGGCGAGTGAGCAGTACTTC. Protein sequence: CASSLKRASEQYF.

The V and J genes are TRBV6-1 and TRBJ2-7, with 7 positions matching TRBD2. With V trimmed by 0 bases and J by 3 bases, 2 bases remained unmatched. This CDR3 contains 14 residues. The germline CDR1 and CDR2 sequences are MNHNS and SASEGT. CDR3 loop: CASSEAGGYYEQYF. Here the CDR3 DNA reads TGTGCCAGCAGTGAAGCCGGGGGGTACTACGAGCAGTACTTC.

V is TRBV5-4 and J is TRBJ1-4; D possibly corresponds to TRBD1 (6 bases). The CDR3 has 15 residues. The germline V gene has CDR1 SGHNT and CDR2 YYREEE (reference sequence). The V gene lost 4 bases and the J gene lost 10 bases, with 20 bases spanning the gap. DNA for the CDR3: TGTGCCAGCAGCCCTGAGGGGACACCTCCTCTAAAACTGTTTTTT. Translated, it gives CASSPEGTPPLKLFF.

This clone was detected once. The chain recombines TRBV5-1 with TRBJ2-1, with 7 bases lining up with TRBD1. V gave up 3 bases and J gave up 5 bases; unmatched junction bases: 5. Germline V gives CDR1 SGHRS, CDR2 YFSETQ. This CDR3 has 14 amino acids. CDR3 protein: CASSSRTGDNEQFF. CDR3 DNA: TGCGCCAGCAGCTCGAGGACAGGTGACAATGAGCAGTTCTTC.

This chain links TRBV29-1 with TRBJ1-4; D unresolved. The CDR3 has 13 residues. Germline assignment: CDR1 SQVTM and CDR2 ANQGSEA. The germline V and J ends were trimmed by 4 bases and 2 bases, with 8 bases remaining between them. The CDR3 DNA reads as TGCAGCGTTGGTTACCGGACTAATGAAAAACTGTTTTTT. This gives the protein CSVGYRTNEKLFF.

The CDR3 here is CASSPGYNEQFF. CDR3 nucleotide sequence: TGTGCCAGCAGCCCTGGGTACAATGAGCAGTTCTTC. The V and J genes are TRBV11-1 and TRBJ2-1; D gene uncertain. CDR1 SGHAT and CDR2 FQDESV come from the germline V gene (reference sequence). Trimming left V 5 bases short and J 4 bases short, with 6 bases between. The CDR3 is 12 amino acids. Full variable domain (missing parts from reference TRBV11-1 and TRBJ2-1): EAEVAQSPRYKITEKSQAVAFWCDPISGHATLYWYRQILGQGPELLVQFQDESVVDDSQLPKDRFSAERLKGVDSTLKIQPAELGDSAMYLCASSPGYNEQFFGPGTRLTVL.

In the case of this clone: A read error may produce the germline difference seen at one junction end. The rearrangement uses TRBV9 and TRBJ2-2; TRBD2 aligns across 11 bases. Germline V gene sequence: CDR1 SGDLS, CDR2 YYNGEE. CDR3 length: 16 residues. The CDR3 reads CASSVTSGVVTEELFF. The CDR3 DNA is TGTGCCAGCAGCGTGACTAGCGGGGTGGTAACCGAGGAGCTGTTTTTT.

The J gene is TRBJ1-1, the V gene TRBV15; D possibly corresponds to TRBD1 (6 bases). This CDR3 has 14 amino acids. The ends were cut back, 3 bases at V and 4 bases at J, with 12 bases in the middle. Germline CDR1 and CDR2: LNHNV and YYDKDF (reference sequence). For the CDR3, the DNA is TGTGCCACCAGCAGGGGGGCTTGGAGCACTGAAGCTTTCTTT. It specifies CATSRGAWSTEAFF.